The 13 T cell receptor beta chains given below trace back to one sample, sequenced in a study of T-cell memory formation after mild COVID-19. Each CDR3 protein gets one entry after TCRdb re-called the 5' RACE reads with MiXCR. The sample has around 430,000 distinct CDR3 sequences; roughly 15% are singletons. The sequenced sample consisted of PBMCs or a T cell subset sorted from them (not recorded which). Every receptor here comes from a man between 18 and 29 years old who had mild COVID-19 (a few samples of this study predate the infection). Cell type and time point are not known.

This clonotype was seen only a few times. The chain couples TRBV25-1 to TRBJ1-2; 9 bases fit TRBD1. The trim removed 3 bases at V and 5 bases at J, leaving 7 bases unmatched. This CDR3 comprises 15 residues. Germline assignment: CDR1 MGHDK and CDR2 SYGVNS. The CDR3 nucleotides read TGTGCCAGCAGTGATTGGGGACAGGGATCTTATGGCTACACCTTC. Residues: CASSDWGQGSYGYTF.

This clonotype has just a few counts. V gene TRBV6-4 combines with J gene TRBJ1-4; 8 nucleotides align to TRBD1. This CDR3 region has 14 residues. The V gene end was trimmed by 6 bases and the J gene end by 8 bases; junction bases not matched to a gene: 8. Germline V gene data show CDR1 as MRHNA and CDR2 as SNTAGT. CDR3 sequence reads: CASRRWDRPEKLFF. In DNA form, the CDR3 reads TGTGCCAGCAGGAGATGGGACAGGCCAGAAAAACTGTTTTTT.

This clonotype has more than one count but fewer than ten. V and J are TRBV19 and TRBJ2-1, with TRBD1 matching 10 bases. This CDR3 has 16 amino acids. V was clipped by 5 bases and J by 3 bases; unmatched bases: 7. From germline, CDR1 is LNHDA and CDR2 SQIVND (reference sequence). The CDR3 DNA reads TGTGCCAGTAGTGGATGGAGGACAGGGGGCTACAATGAGCAGTTCTTC. Translation: CASSGWRTGGYNEQFF. The full variable domain, in which reference TRBV19 and TRBJ2-1 provide the parts outside the CDR3, is DGGITQSPKYLFRKEGQNVTLSCEQNLNHDAMYWYRQDPGQGLRLIYYSQIVNDFQKGDIAEGYSVSREKKESFPLTVTSAQKNPTAFYLCASSGWRTGGYNEQFFGPGTRLTVL.

This chain uses TRBV7-8 with TRBJ2-3; TRBD2 matches at 8 bases. The J segment lost 3 bases and the V segment lost 8 bases, leaving 16 bases of the junction unmatched. Per germline, CDR1 SGHVS and CDR2 FQNEAQ. This CDR3 contains 17 residues. Here the CDR3 DNA reads TGTGCCAGCGCCTCCGGGGGGGGCCGCGTATTAACAGATACGCAGTATTTT. This gives the protein CASASGGGRVLTDTQYF.

This clonotype has more than one count but fewer than ten. The chain recombines TRBV5-1 with TRBJ2-1, with TRBD2 matching over 16 bases. V lost 3 bases to trimming and J lost 4 bases; unmatched junction nucleotides: 4. The CDR3 runs 17 residues. Germline CDR1 reads SGHRS; CDR2 reads YFSETQ. CDR3 coding DNA: TGCGCCAGCAGCTGGGGACTAGCGGGGGGGAATTACAATGAGCAGTTCTTC. It yields the protein CASSWGLAGGNYNEQFF.

This clonotype was found a few times. The chain is built from TRBV7-8 and TRBJ1-5; TRBD1 matches at 7 bases. Looked up from germline, CDR1 is SGHVS and CDR2 is FQNEAQ. With 3 bases clipped from V and 5 bases from J, the junction kept 4 bases outside the gene matches. The CDR3 totals 14 residues. In DNA form, the CDR3 reads TGTGCCAGCAGCTTGGGACAGCTGTATCAGCCCCAGCATTTT. Translated: CASSLGQLYQPQHF.

This clonotype was picked up a small number of times. V gene TRBV5-1 combines with J gene TRBJ2-1; D tentatively fits TRBD1 or TRBD2 (5 bases each). The V gene lost 7 bases and the J gene lost 4 bases, with 15 bases spanning the gap. Germline loops: CDR1 SGHRS, CDR2 YFSETQ. The length of the CDR3 is 14 residues. CDR3 sequence reads: CASGTGAGYNEQFF. The CDR3 nucleotides are TGCGCCAGCGGGACCGGAGCAGGGTACAATGAGCAGTTCTTC.

In its sample, this clonotype was seen a few times. This sequence joins TRBV5-1 and TRBJ1-6, with D uncertain. CDR3 size: 14 residues. The V gene lost 0 bases and the J gene lost 6 bases, with 7 bases spanning the gap. Germline CDR1 SGHRS, CDR2 YFSETQ. CDR3 coding DNA: TGCGCCAGCAGCTTGGGACAAACTAATTCACCCCTCCACTTT. Translated: CASSLGQTNSPLHF.

In nucleotides, the CDR3 is TGTGCCAGTAGTAGCCCGAATTTGAACACTGAAGCTTTCTTT. This codes for CASSSPNLNTEAFF. The chain combines TRBV19 with TRBJ1-1; no definite D call. The length of the CDR3 is 14 residues. V shed 4 bases and J shed 0 bases, with 9 bases lying between them. Germline V gene data show CDR1 as LNHDA and CDR2 as SQIVND (reference sequence).

The genes are TRBV7-2 and TRBJ2-5; D is possibly TRBD1 (6 bases). Per the germline V gene, CDR1 is SGHTA and CDR2 is FQGNSA. The CDR3 runs to 13 residues. Trimming took 5 bases from V and 5 from J, leaving 12 bases between them. The CDR3, as DNA: TGTGCCAGCAGCCCCCGGACAGCGGAGACCCAGTACTTC. It translates to CASSPRTAETQYF.

This rearrangement joins TRBV6-5 to TRBJ2-3, with unresolved D. The CDR3 sequence is 15 residues long. The germline CDR1 and CDR2 sequences are MNHEY and SVGAGI. V lost 2 bases and J lost 6, with 15 bases in between. CDR3 in amino acids: CASSYRSGYGDTQYF. CDR3 in DNA: TGTGCCAGCAGTTACAGATCTGGGTATGGCGATACGCAGTATTTT.

This chain connects TRBV15 to TRBJ1-5; unclear D gene. V lost 5 bases and J lost 4, with 9 bases in between. The CDR3 loop spans 13 amino acids. CDR1 is LNHNV, CDR2 YYDKDF, per germline (reference sequence). The CDR3 here is CATSPHLNQPQHF. The DNA for the CDR3 is TGTGCCACCAGCCCGCATTTAAATCAGCCCCAGCATTTT.

This clonotype occurred a few times. This chain links TRBV12-3 or TRBV12-4 with TRBJ1-2, with no clear D. The V and J ends lost 5 bases and 5 bases respectively, with 9 bases between them. The CDR3 runs to 12 residues. The CDR3 loop is CASSQSGYGYTF. For the CDR3, the DNA is TGTGCCAGCAGTCAGAGTGGGTATGGCTACACCTTC.